Listed here are 2 T cell receptor beta chains from one sample, sequenced in a study of T cell changes during pregnancy in multiple sclerosis. Libraries were prepared by immunoSEQ multiplex PCR; TCRdb keeps only in-frame clonotypes and omits some of them. This sample carries about 40,000 clones, more than 85% of them seen once, and the ten largest clones take about 7.8%. The source material was CD8+ T cells from peripheral blood mononuclear cells, sampled before pregnancy. The receptors were gathered from a female donor with multiple sclerosis, enrolled in a pregnancy study.

This chain connects TRBV29-1 to TRBJ2-7; D gene unclear. Germline V gene sequence: CDR1 SQVTM, CDR2 ANQGSEA. CDR3 size: 11 residues. The germline V and J ends were trimmed by 6 bases and 4 bases, with 10 bases remaining between them. CDR3 coding DNA: TGCAGCGTACTCCTATTGTACGAGCAGTACTTC. This sequence encodes CSVLLLYEQYF.

The J gene is TRBJ2-5, the V gene TRBV27, with 9 nucleotides matching TRBD2. This CDR3 region has 15 residues. With V trimmed by 2 bases and J by 4 bases, 5 bases remained unmatched. CDR1 is MNHEY and CDR2 is SMNVEV in the germline V gene (reference sequence). In DNA, the CDR3 is TGTGCCAGCAGTTTACTAGCGGGACAGTTAGAGACCCAGTACTTC. Protein: CASSLLAGQLETQYF.